This TCR beta chain derives from a study of graft-versus-host responses after intestinal transplantation. Background on the study: Every transplant recipient was induced with anti-thymocyte globulin, then maintained on tacrolimus and steroids for 2 to 3 years.

On this clone: The antigen is not known.

Some clones are missing from TCRdb's copy, which holds only in-frame ones; the method was immunoSEQ multiplex PCR. The table includes over 55,000 clones, approximately 87% detected once. In germline, CDR1 is MDHEN, CDR2 SYDVKM. V lost 5 bases and J lost 8, with 6 bases in between. The CDR3 consists of 10 residues. Sequencing used unstimulated CD4+ T cells sorted from spleen or lymph node cells, obtained before transplant. The clonotype was recovered from a human donor who was the organ donor for an intestinal transplant. This rearrangement joins TRBV28 to TRBJ1-1; TRBD1 might be the D (5 bases). CDR3 protein: CASSKGEAFF. Written as DNA, the CDR3 is TGTGCCAGCAGTAAGGGGGAAGCTTTCTTT. The full variable domain, in which reference TRBV28 and TRBJ1-1 provide the parts outside the CDR3, is DVKVTQSSRYLVKRTGEKVFLECVQDMDHENMFWYRQDPGLGLRLIYFSYDVKMKEKGDIPEGYSVSREKKERFSLILESASTNQTSMYLCASSKGEAFFGQGTRLTVV.